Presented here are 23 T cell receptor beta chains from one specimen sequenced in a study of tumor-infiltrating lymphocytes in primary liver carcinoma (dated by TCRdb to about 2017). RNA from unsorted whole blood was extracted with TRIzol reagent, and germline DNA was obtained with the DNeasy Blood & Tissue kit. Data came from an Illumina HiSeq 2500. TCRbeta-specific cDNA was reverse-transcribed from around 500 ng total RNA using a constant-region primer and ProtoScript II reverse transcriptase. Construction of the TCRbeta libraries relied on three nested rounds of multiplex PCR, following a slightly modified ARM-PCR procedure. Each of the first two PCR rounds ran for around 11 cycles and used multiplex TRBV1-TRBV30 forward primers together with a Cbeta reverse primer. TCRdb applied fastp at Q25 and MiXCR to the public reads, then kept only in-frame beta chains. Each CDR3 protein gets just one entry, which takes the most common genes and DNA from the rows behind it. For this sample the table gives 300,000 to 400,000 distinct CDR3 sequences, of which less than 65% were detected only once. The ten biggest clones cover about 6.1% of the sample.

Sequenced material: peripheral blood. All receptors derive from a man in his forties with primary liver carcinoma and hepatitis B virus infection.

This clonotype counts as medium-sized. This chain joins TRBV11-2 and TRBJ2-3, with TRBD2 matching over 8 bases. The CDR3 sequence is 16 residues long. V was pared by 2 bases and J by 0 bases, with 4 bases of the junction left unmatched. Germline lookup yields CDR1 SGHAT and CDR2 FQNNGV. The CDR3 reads CASSLSRTSSTDTQYF. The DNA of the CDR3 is TGTGCCAGCAGCTTAAGTAGGACTAGCAGCACAGATACGCAGTATTTT.

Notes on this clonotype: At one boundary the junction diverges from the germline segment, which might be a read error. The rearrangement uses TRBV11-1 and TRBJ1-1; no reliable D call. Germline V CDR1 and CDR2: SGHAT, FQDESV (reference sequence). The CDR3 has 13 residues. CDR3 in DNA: TGTGCCAGTAGCTCCCACAAGAACACTGAAGCTTTCTTT. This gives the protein CASSSHKNTEAFF.

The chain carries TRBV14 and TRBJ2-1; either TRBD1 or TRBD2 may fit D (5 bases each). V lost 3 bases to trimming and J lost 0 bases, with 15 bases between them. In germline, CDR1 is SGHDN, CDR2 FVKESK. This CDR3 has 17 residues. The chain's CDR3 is CASSHPTRDDSYNEQFF. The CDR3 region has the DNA TGTGCCAGCAGCCACCCTACAAGGGACGACTCCTACAATGAGCAGTTCTTC.

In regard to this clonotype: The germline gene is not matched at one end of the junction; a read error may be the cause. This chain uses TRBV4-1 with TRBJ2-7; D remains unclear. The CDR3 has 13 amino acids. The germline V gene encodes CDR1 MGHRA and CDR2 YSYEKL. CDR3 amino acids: CASTQVPRSEQYF. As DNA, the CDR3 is TGCGCCAGCACCCAAGTACCCCGCTCCGAGCAGTACTTC.

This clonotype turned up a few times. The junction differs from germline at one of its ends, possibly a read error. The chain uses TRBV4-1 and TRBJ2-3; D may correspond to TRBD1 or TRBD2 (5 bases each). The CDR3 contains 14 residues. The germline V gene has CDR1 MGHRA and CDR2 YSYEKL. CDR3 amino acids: CASSLGPITDTRYF. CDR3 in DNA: TGCGCCAGCAGCCTGGGACCCATCACAGATACGCGGTATTTT.

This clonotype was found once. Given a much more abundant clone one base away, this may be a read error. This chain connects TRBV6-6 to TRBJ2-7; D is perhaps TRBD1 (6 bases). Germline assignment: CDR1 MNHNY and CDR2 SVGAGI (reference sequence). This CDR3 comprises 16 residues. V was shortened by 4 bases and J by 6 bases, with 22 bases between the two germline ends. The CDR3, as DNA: TGTGCCAGCAGTTTACCATGGGACAAGGTCCCCGTCGAGCAGTACTTC. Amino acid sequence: CASSLPWDKVPVEQYF.

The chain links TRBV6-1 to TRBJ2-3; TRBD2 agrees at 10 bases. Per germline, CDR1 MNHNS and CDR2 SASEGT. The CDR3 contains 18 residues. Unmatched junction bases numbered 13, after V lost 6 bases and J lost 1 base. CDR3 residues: CASSDGGVGLARTDTQYF. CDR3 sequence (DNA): TGTGCCAGCAGCGACGGGGGGGTGGGACTAGCGCGCACAGATACGCAGTATTTT.

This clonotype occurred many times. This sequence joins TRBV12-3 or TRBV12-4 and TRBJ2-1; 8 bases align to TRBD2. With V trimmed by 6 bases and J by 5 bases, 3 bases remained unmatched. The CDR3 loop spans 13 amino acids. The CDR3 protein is CASSLSGNNEQFF. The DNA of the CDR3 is TGTGCCAGCAGCCTTAGCGGGAACAATGAGCAGTTCTTC.

The CDR3 sequence is CASSQTFGSWETQYF. The CDR3, as DNA: TGCGCCAGCAGCCAAACGTTCGGGTCTTGGGAGACCCAGTACTTC. V usage is TRBV4-3 and J usage is TRBJ2-5; D not certain. Deletions cut 2 bases from V and 5 bases from J, with 15 bases between. Per the germline V gene, CDR1 is LGHNA and CDR2 is YSLEER. The CDR3 runs 15 residues.

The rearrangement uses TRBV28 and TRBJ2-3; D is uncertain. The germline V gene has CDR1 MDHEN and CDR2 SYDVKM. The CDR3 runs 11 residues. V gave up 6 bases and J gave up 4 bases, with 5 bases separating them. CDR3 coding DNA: TGTGCCAGCAGCAAGGCAGATACGCAGTATTTT. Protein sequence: CASSKADTQYF.

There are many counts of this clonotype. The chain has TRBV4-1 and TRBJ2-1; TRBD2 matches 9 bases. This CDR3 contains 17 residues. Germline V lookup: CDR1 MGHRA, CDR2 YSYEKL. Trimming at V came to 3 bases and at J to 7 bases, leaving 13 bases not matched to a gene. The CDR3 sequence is CASSQARRGAGGNEQFF. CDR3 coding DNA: TGCGCCAGCAGCCAGGCTAGACGGGGAGCGGGAGGTAATGAGCAGTTCTTC.

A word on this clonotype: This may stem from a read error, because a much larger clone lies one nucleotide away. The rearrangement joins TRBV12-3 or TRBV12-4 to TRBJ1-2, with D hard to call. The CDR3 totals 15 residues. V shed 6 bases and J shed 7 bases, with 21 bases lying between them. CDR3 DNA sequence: TGTGCCAGCAGCCCTCCCGGTCTGAGGGCCCGTGGCTACACCTTC. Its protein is CASSPPGLRARGYTF.

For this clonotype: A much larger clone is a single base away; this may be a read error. The CDR3 nucleotides read TGTGCCATCAGTGGTGGGAGGGCGGGGACCCAGTACTTC. Residues: CAISGGRAGTQYF. This chain joins TRBV10-3 and TRBJ2-5; TRBD2 matches 7 bases. V dropped 4 bases and J dropped 7; count of bases not matched to a gene: 6. There are 13 residues in the CDR3. Germline V gene lookup returns CDR1 ENHRY and CDR2 SYGVKD.

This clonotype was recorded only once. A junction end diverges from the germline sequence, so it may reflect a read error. The DNA of the CDR3 is TGTGCCAGCAACTTAGGGACACTAAGTTACGAGCAGTACTTC. Amino acid sequence: CASNLGTLSYEQYF. This chain connects TRBV11-2 to TRBJ2-7, with D possibly being TRBD1 (6 bases). The CDR3 runs 14 residues. Per germline, CDR1 SGHAT and CDR2 FQNNGV. Filled out from reference TRBV11-2 and TRBJ2-7, the complete variable domain reads EAGVAQSPRYKIIEKRQSVAFWCNPISGHATLYWYQQILGQGPKLLIQFQNNGVVDDSQLPKDRFSAERLKGVDSTLKIQPAKLEDSAVYLCASNLGTLSYEQYFGPGTRLTVT.

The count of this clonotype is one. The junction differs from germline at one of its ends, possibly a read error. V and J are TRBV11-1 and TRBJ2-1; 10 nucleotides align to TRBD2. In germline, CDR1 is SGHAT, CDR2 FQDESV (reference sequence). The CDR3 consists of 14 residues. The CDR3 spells CGSSLGLATNEQFF. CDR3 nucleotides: TGTGGCAGCAGCCTGGGACTAGCGACCAATGAGCAGTTCTTC.

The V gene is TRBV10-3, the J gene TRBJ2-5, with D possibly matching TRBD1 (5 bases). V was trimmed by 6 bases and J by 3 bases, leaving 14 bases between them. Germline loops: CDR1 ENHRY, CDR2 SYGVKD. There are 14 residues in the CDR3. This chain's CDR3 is CAISLTGPKETQYF. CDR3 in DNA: TGTGCCATCAGCCTCACAGGACCGAAAGAGACCCAGTACTTC.

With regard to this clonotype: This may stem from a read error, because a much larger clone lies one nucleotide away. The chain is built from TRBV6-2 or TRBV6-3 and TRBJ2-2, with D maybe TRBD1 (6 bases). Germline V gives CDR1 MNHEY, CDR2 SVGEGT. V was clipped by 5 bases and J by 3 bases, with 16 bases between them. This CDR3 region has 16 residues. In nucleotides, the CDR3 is TGTGCCAGCAGTCCGACAGGAACGTTCGACACCGGGGAGCTGTTTTTT. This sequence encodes CASSPTGTFDTGELFF.

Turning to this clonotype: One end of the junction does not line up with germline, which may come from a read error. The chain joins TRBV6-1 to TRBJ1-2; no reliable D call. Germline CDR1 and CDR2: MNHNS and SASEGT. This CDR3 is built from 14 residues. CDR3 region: CTSSEYGGSYGYIF. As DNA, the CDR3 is TGTACCAGCAGTGAATACGGAGGGAGCTATGGCTACATCTTC.

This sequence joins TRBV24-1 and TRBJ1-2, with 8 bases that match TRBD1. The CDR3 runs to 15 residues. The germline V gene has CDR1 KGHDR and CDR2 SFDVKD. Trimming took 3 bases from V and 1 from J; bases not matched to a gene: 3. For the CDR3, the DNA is TGTGCCACCAGTGATACGGACAGGGATAACTATGGCTACACCTTC. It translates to CATSDTDRDNYGYTF.

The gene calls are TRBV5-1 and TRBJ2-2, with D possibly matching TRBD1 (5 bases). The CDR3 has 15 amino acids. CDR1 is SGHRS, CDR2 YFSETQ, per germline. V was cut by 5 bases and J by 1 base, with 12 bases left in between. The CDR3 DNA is TGCGCCAGCAGGTTACAGGCAGTGAACACCGGGGAGCTGTTTTTT. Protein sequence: CASRLQAVNTGELFF.

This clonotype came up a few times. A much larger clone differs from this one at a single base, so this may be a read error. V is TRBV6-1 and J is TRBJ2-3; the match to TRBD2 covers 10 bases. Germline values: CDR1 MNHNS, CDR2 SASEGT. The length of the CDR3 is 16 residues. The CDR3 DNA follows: TGTGCCAGCAGTGACCCTCGACTAGCGGGCGCAGATATGCAGTATTTT. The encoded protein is CASSDPRLAGADMQYF.

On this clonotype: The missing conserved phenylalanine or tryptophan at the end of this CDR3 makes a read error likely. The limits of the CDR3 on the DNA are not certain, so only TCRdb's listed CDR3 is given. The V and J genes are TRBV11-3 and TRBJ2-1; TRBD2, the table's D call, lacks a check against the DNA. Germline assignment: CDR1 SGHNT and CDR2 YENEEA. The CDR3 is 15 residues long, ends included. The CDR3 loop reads CASSLGASGYNEHFI.

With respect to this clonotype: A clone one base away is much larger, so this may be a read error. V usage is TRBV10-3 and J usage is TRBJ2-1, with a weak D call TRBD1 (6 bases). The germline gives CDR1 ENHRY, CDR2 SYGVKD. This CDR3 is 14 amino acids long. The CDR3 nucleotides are TGTGCCTCTCAACGGGCAGGGGCATTGGATGAGCAGTTGTTC. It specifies CASQRAGALDEQLF.